This T cell receptor beta chain was sequenced for a study of blood T cell repertoires in COVID-19. About the research overall: The analysed material was cDNA or gDNA that came from T cells, B-cell-depleted T cells, or PBMCs.

Only in-frame clones appear in the TCRdb table, and some are missing; sequencing was by immunoSEQ multiplex PCR. The data contain about 250,000 clones, about 85% of them seen just once; the ten biggest clones take up under 6.5%. The V gene's germline CDR1 is LNHDA and CDR2 SQIVND (reference sequence). This CDR3 spans 15 amino acids. Trimming took 6 bases from V and 0 from J; bases not matched to a gene: 5. Adults between about 18 and 95 years of age took part from about two dozen US areas. Participants had their cohort set by participant-reported clinical history. The source material was PBMCs or T cells enriched from blood (not recorded which). The J gene is TRBJ2-1, the V gene TRBV19, with TRBD1 matching 7 bases. This TCR derives from a woman aged 25-40 years with acute COVID-19. In nucleotides, the CDR3 is TGTGCCAGTAGGGCTGACAGGGACTCCTACAATGAGCAGTTCTTC. Translating it yields CASRADRDSYNEQFF. Full variable domain (remainder filled in from reference TRBV19 and TRBJ2-1): DGGITQSPKYLFRKEGQNVTLSCEQNLNHDAMYWYRQDPGQGLRLIYYSQIVNDFQKGDIAEGYSVSREKKESFPLTVTSAQKNPTAFYLCASRADRDSYNEQFFGPGTRLTVL.